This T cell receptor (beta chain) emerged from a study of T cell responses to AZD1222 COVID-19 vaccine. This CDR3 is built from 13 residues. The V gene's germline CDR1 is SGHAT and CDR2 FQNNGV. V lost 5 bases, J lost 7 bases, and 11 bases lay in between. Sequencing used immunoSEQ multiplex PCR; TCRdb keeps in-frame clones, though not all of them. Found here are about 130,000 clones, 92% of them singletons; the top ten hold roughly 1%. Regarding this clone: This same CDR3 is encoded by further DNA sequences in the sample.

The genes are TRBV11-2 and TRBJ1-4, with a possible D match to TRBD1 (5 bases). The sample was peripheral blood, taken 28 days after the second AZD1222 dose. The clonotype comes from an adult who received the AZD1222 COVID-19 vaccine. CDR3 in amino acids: CASSPGTLEKLFF. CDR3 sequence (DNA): TGTGCCAGCAGCCCTGGGACTCTTGAAAAACTGTTTTTT.